One sample yielded the 13 T cell receptor beta chains listed below, sequenced in a study of blood T cell repertoires in COVID-19. TCRdb's copy holds only in-frame clones and misses some; the assay was immunoSEQ multiplex PCR. This table holds about 46,000 clones, approximately 86% found once. The specimen sequenced was PBMCs or T cells enriched from blood (not recorded which). The receptors derive from a woman aged 45-65 years who had recovered from COVID-19.

The chain links TRBV19 to TRBJ2-2; 11 bases match TRBD2. In germline, CDR1 is LNHDA, CDR2 SQIVND (reference sequence). With 6 bases clipped from V and 7 bases from J, the junction kept 4 bases outside the gene matches. The CDR3 length is 14 residues. CDR3 region: CASSVLAGVGELFF. For the CDR3, the DNA is TGTGCCAGTAGCGTACTAGCGGGAGTCGGGGAGCTGTTTTTT.

The genes are TRBV6-5 and TRBJ2-2, with D unclear. Germline V gene lookup returns CDR1 MNHEY and CDR2 SVGAGI. This CDR3 has 14 amino acids. V dropped 7 bases and J dropped 1 base, with 10 bases sitting between them. The CDR3 nucleotides read TGTGCCAGCACGAGGCGGCAGAACACCGGGGAGCTGTTTTTT. This codes for CASTRRQNTGELFF.

CDR3 region: CASAGQSNYGYTF. CDR3 bases: TGTGCCAGTGCTGGACAGTCTAACTATGGCTACACCTTC. This chain joins TRBV27 and TRBJ1-2, with D possibly TRBD1 on 6 matching bases. Germline assignment: CDR1 MNHEY and CDR2 SMNVEV (reference sequence). V was cut by 9 bases and J by 0 bases, with 11 bases left in between. The CDR3 covers 13 residues.

V gene TRBV20-1 combines with J gene TRBJ1-5; D is uncertain. The V end was cut by 3 bases, the J end by 2 bases, with 11 bases between. Looked up from germline, CDR1 is DFQATT and CDR2 is SNEGSKA (reference sequence). The CDR3 covers 14 residues. The CDR3 loop is CSASLGVGNQPQHF. CDR3 in DNA: TGCAGTGCTAGTCTGGGAGTAGGCAATCAGCCCCAGCATTTT.

The chain is built from TRBV15 and TRBJ1-4, with D unclear. The germline CDR1 and CDR2 sequences are LNHNV and YYDKDF (reference sequence). V lost 1 base and J lost 7, with 4 bases in between. The CDR3 is 12 amino acids. The CDR3 DNA is TGTGCCACCAGCAGAGCCGGTGAAAAACTGTTTTTT. Its protein is CATSRAGEKLFF.

The rearrangement joins TRBV15 to TRBJ1-5; D gene unclear. Trimming removed 0 bases at V and 6 bases at J, with 15 bases between. This CDR3 is 16 amino acids long. Germline CDR1 LNHNV, CDR2 YYDKDF (reference sequence). The CDR3 nucleotides read TGTGCCACCAGCAGAGAGGGGAGGAGGGATGCTCAGCCCCAGCATTTT. Protein sequence: CATSREGRRDAQPQHF.

V gene TRBV27 combines with J gene TRBJ2-7, with 10 bases fitting TRBD1. The CDR3 consists of 14 residues. Germline V CDR1 and CDR2: MNHEY, SMNVEV (reference sequence). V trimming: 8 bases; J trimming: 2 bases; junction bases outside the gene matches: 6. This CDR3 is CASSGQGNPYEQYF. The CDR3 DNA follows: TGTGCCAGCTCGGGACAGGGGAATCCCTACGAGCAGTACTTC.

The chain combines TRBV5-4 with TRBJ2-7; tentatively, D is TRBD1 (5 bases). This CDR3 spans 14 amino acids. Germline V gene data show CDR1 as SGHNT and CDR2 as YYREEE (reference sequence). V was clipped by 1 base and J by 3 bases, with 11 bases between them. DNA of the CDR3: TGTGCCAGCAGCTTGAAAGGGGATTTCTACGAGCAGTACTTC. Residues: CASSLKGDFYEQYF.

This clone was counted once. This chain uses TRBV29-1 with TRBJ2-5, with D perhaps matching TRBD1 (6 bases). Trimming left V 6 bases short and J 6 bases short, with 20 bases between. The CDR3 has 14 residues. Germline V lookup: CDR1 SQVTM, CDR2 ANQGSEA. This CDR3 is CSVLRDNVRKTQYF. CDR3 nucleotides: TGCAGCGTACTACGGGACAATGTTCGGAAGACCCAGTACTTC.

The rearrangement uses TRBV15 and TRBJ2-3, with 10 nucleotides matching TRBD1. The CDR3 runs to 14 residues. The J segment lost 5 bases and the V segment lost 6 bases, leaving 5 bases of the junction unmatched. CDR1 and CDR2 (germline): LNHNV, YYDKDF (reference sequence). CDR3 sequence (DNA): TGTGCCACCAGGCTCGGGACAGGGGTAGATACGCAGTATTTT. Protein: CATRLGTGVDTQYF.

The rearrangement uses TRBV25-1 and TRBJ2-7, with TRBD2 matching over 7 bases. Germline V gives CDR1 MGHDK, CDR2 SYGVNS. Unmatched junction bases numbered 11, after V lost 5 bases and J lost 7 bases. The CDR3 totals 14 residues. DNA for the CDR3: TGTGCCAGCAGTCCTTCTAGCGGCCTCTGGGAGCAGTACTTC. This gives the protein CASSPSSGLWEQYF.

This chain uses TRBV11-2 with TRBJ1-2, with 8 bases matching TRBD1. Germline V gives CDR1 SGHAT, CDR2 FQNNGV. The CDR3 loop spans 13 amino acids. With 5 bases clipped from V and 3 bases from J, the junction kept 2 bases outside the gene matches. CDR3 sequence (DNA): TGTGCCAGCAGCGCGGGACAGGACTATGGCTACACCTTC. This codes for CASSAGQDYGYTF. Using reference TRBV11-2 and TRBJ1-2 for the parts outside the CDR3, the full variable domain is EAGVAQSPRYKIIEKRQSVAFWCNPISGHATLYWYQQILGQGPKLLIQFQNNGVVDDSQLPKDRFSAERLKGVDSTLKIQPAKLEDSAVYLCASSAGQDYGYTFGSGTRLTVV.

This clone was recorded once. The chain carries TRBV2 and TRBJ1-4; 8 bases match TRBD1. The CDR3 is 19 residues long. Germline V gene data show CDR1 as SNHLY and CDR2 as FYNNEI. V trimming: 0 bases; J trimming: 4 bases; junction bases outside the gene matches: 13. CDR3 loop: CASSEALHGTGGSNEKLFF. In DNA, the CDR3 is TGTGCCAGCAGTGAAGCGCTTCACGGGACAGGTGGCAGTAATGAAAAACTGTTTTTT.